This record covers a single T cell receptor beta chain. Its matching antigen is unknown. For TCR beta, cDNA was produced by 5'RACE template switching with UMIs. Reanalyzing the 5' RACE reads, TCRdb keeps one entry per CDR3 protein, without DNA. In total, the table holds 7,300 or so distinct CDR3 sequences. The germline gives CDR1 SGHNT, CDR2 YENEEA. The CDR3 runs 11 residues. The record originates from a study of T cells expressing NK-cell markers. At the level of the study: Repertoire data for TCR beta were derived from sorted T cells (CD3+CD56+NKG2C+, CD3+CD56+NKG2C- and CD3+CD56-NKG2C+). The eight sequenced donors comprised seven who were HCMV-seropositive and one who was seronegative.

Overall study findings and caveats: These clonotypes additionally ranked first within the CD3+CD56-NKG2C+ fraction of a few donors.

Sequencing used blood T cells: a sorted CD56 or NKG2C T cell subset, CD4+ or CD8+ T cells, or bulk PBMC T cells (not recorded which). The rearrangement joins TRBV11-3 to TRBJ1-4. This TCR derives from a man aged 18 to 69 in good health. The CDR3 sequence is CASSGGEKLFF.